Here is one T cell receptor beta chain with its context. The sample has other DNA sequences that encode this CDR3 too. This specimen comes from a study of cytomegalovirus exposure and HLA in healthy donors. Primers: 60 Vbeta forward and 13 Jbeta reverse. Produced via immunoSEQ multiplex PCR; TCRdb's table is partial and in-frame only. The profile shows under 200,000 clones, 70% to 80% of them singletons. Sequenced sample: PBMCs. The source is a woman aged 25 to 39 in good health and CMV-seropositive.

The CDR3 is CASSGTSGGRDTQYF. As DNA, the CDR3 is TGTGCCAGCAGCGGGACTAGCGGGGGTCGGGATACGCAGTATTTT. This chain joins TRBV6-1 and TRBJ2-3; TRBD2 matches at 14 bases. The CDR3 contains 15 residues. V was pared by 6 bases and J by 6 bases, with 5 bases of the junction left unmatched. Germline V gives CDR1 MNHNS, CDR2 SASEGT.